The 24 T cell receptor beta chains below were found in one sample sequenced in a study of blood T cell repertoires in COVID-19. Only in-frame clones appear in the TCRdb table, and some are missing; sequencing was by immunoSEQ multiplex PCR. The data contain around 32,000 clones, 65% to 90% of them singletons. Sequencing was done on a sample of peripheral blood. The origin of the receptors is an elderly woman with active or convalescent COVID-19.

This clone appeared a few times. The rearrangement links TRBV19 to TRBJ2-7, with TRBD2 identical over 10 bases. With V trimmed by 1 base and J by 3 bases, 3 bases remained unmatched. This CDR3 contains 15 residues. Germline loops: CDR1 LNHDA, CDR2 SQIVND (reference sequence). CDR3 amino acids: CASSIGLAGVYEQYF. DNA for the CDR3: TGTGCCAGTAGTATAGGTCTAGCGGGAGTCTACGAGCAGTACTTC.

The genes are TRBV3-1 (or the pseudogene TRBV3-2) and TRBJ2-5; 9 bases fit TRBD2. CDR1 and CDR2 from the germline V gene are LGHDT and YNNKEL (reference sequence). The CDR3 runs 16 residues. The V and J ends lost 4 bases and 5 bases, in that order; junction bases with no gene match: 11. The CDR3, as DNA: TGTGCCAGCAGCCGACGCGGCGGGGGGGCCGCCGAGACCCAGTACTTC. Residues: CASSRRGGGAAETQYF.

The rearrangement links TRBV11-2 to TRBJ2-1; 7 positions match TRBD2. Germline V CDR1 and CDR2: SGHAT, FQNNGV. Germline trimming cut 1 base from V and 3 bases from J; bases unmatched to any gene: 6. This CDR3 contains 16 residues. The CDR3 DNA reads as TGTGCCAGCAGCTTAGGGGCTAGCGGAAACTACAATGAGCAGTTCTTC. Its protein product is CASSLGASGNYNEQFF.

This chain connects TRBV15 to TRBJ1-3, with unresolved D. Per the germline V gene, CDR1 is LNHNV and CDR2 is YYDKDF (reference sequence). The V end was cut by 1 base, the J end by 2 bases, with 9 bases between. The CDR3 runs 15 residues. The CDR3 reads CATSRVSGTGNTIYF. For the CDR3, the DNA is TGTGCCACCAGCAGAGTATCGGGGACTGGAAACACCATATATTTT.

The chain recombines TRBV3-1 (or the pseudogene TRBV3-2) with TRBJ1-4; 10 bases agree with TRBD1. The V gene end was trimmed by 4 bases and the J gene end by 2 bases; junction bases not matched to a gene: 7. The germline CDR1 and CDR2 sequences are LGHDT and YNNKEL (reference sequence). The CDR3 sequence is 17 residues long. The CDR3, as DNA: TGTGCCAGCAGCCGTCGACAGGGGGCATCGACTAATGAAAAACTGTTTTTT. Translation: CASSRRQGASTNEKLFF.

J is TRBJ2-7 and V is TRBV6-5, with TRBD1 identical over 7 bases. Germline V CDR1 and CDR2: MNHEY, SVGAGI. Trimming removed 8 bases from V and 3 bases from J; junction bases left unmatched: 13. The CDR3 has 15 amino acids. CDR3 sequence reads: CASLEIPTGFYEQYF. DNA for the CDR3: TGTGCCAGCCTTGAGATTCCGACAGGGTTCTACGAGCAGTACTTC.

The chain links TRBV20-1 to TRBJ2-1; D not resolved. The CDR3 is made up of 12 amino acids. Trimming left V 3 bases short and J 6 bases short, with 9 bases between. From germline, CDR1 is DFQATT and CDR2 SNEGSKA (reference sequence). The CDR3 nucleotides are TGCAGTGCTAGTTCCATTCCCAATGAGCAGTTCTTC. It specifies CSASSIPNEQFF.

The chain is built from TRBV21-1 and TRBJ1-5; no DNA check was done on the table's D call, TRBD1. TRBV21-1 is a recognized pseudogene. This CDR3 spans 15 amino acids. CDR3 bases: TGTGCCAGCAGACTCAGGGCCGGCGGCAATCAGCCCCAGCATTTT. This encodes CASRLRAGGNQPQHF.

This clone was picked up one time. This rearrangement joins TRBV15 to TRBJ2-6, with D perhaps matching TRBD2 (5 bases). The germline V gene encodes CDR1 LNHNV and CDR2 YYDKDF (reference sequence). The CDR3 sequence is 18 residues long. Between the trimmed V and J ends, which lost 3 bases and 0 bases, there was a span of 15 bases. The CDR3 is CATSSAAGGRSGANVLTF. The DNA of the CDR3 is TGTGCCACCAGCAGCGCTGCTGGAGGTCGCTCTGGGGCCAACGTCCTGACTTTC. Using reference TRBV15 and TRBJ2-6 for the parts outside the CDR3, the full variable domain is DAMVIQNPRYQVTQFGKPVTLSCSQTLNHNVMYWYQQKSSQAPKLLFHYYDKDFNNEADTPDNFQSRRPNTSFCFLDIRSPGLGDTAMYLCATSSAAGGRSGANVLTFGAGSRLTVL.

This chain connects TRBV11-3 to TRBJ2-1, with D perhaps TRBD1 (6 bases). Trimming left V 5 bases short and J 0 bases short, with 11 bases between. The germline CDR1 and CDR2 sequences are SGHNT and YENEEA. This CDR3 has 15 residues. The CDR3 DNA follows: TGTGCCAGCAGCCGGACAGCTTCCTCCTACAATGAGCAGTTCTTC. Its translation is CASSRTASSYNEQFF.

The CDR3 loop is CASSEWRTGGGYEQYF. The CDR3 DNA is TGTGCCAGCAGTGAATGGAGGACAGGGGGCGGGTACGAGCAGTACTTC. The gene calls are TRBV6-1 and TRBJ2-7; TRBD1 aligns across 11 bases. The V gene end was trimmed by 2 bases and the J gene end by 4 bases; junction bases not matched to a gene: 7. CDR3 length: 16 amino acids. CDR1 is MNHNS and CDR2 is SASEGT in the germline V gene.

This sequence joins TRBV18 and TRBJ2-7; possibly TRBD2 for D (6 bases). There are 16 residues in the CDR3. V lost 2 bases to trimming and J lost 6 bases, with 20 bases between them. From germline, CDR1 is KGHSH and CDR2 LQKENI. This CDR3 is CASSPTSSVRPSEQYF. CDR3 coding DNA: TGTGCCAGCTCACCAACCTCTAGCGTCCGCCCCTCCGAGCAGTACTTC. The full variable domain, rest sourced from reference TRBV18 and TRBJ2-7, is NAGVMQNPRHLVRRRGQEARLRCSPMKGHSHVYWYRQLPEEGLKFMVYLQKENIIDESGMPKERFSAEFPKEGPSILRIQQVVRGDSAAYFCASSPTSSVRPSEQYFGPGTRLTVT.

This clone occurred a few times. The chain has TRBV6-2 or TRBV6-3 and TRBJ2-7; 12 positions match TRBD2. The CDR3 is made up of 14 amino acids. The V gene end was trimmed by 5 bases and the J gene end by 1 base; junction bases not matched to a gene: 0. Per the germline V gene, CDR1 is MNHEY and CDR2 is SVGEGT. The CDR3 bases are TGTGCCAGCAGTCTAGCGGGGGGGTCCTACGAGCAGTACTTC. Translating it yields CASSLAGGSYEQYF.

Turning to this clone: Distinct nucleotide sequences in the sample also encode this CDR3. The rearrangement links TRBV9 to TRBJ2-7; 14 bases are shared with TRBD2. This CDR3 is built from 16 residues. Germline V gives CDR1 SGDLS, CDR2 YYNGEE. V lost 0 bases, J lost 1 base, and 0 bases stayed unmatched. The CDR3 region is CASSVGTSGGSYEQYF. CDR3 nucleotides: TGTGCCAGCAGCGTAGGGACTAGCGGGGGGTCCTACGAGCAGTACTTC.

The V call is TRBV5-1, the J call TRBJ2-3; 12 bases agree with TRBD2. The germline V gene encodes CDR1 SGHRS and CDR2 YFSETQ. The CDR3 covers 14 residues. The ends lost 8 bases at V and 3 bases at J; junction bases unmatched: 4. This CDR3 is CASTTSGRTDTQYF. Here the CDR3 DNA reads TGCGCCAGTACGACTAGCGGGAGAACAGATACGCAGTATTTT.

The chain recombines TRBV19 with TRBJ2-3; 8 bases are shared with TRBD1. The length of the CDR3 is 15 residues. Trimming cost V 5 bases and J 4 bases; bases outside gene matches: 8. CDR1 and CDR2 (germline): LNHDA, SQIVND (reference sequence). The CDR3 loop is CASSPQQGGSDTQYF. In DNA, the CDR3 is TGTGCCAGTAGTCCCCAACAGGGGGGCTCAGATACGCAGTATTTT.

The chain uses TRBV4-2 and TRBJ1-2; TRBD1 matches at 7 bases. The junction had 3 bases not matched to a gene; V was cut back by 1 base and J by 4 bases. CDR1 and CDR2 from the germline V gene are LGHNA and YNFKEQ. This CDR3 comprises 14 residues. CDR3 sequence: CASSQVGDSYGYTF. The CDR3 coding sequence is TGTGCCAGCAGCCAAGTAGGGGACAGCTATGGCTACACCTTC.

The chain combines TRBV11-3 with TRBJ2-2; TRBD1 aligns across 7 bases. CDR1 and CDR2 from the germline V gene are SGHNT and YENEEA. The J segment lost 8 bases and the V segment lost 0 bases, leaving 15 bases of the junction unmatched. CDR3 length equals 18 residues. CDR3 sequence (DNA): TGTGCCAGCAGCTTAGATCCTTTATGGGCAGGGGGTTCGGGGGAGCTGTTTTTT. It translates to CASSLDPLWAGGSGELFF.

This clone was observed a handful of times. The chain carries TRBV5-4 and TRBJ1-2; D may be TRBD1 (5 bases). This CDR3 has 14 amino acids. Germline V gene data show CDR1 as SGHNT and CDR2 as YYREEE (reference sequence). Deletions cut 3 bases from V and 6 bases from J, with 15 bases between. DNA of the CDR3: TGTGCCAGCAGCTCCGTTGGGGGGAGGCATGGCTACACCTTC. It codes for CASSSVGGRHGYTF. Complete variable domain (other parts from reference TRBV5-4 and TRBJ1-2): ETGVTQSPTHLIKTRGQQVTLRCSSQSGHNTVSWYQQALGQGPQFIFQYYREEENGRGNFPPRFSGLQFPNYSSELNVNALELDDSALYLCASSSVGGRHGYTFGSGTRLTVV.

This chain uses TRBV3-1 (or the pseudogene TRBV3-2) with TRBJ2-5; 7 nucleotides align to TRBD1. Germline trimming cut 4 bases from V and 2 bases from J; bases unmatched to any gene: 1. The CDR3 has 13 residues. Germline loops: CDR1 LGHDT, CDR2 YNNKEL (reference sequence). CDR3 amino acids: CASSRGQQETQYF. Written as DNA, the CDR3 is TGTGCCAGCAGCCGGGGACAGCAAGAGACCCAGTACTTC.

The CDR3 sequence: CASSTGVGSYNSPLHF. The CDR3 DNA follows: TGTGCCAGCAGTACGGGGGTCGGCTCCTATAATTCACCCCTCCACTTT. This chain joins TRBV28 and TRBJ1-6; TRBD1 might be the D (5 bases). There are 16 residues in the CDR3. The ends were cut back, 5 bases at V and 0 bases at J, with 11 bases in the middle. CDR1 and CDR2 (germline): MDHEN, SYDVKM.

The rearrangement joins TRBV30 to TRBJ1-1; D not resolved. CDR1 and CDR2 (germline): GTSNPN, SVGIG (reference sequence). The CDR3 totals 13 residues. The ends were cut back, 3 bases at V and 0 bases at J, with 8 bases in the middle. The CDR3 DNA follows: TGTGCCTGGAGAAATCAGGTGAACACTGAAGCTTTCTTT. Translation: CAWRNQVNTEAFF.

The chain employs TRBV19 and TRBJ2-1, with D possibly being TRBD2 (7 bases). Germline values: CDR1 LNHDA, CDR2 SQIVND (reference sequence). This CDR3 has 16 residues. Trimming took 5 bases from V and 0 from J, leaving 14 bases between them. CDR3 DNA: TGTGCCAGTAGTCGAGGGGGGGGGCCCTCCTACAATGAGCAGTTCTTC. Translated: CASSRGGGPSYNEQFF.

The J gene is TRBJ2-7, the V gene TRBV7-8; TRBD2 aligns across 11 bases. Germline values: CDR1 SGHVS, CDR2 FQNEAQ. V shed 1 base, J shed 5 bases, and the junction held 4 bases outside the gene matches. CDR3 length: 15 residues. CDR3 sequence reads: CASSLVETSGNEQYF. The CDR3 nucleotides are TGTGCCAGCAGCTTAGTTGAGACTAGCGGGAACGAGCAGTACTTC.